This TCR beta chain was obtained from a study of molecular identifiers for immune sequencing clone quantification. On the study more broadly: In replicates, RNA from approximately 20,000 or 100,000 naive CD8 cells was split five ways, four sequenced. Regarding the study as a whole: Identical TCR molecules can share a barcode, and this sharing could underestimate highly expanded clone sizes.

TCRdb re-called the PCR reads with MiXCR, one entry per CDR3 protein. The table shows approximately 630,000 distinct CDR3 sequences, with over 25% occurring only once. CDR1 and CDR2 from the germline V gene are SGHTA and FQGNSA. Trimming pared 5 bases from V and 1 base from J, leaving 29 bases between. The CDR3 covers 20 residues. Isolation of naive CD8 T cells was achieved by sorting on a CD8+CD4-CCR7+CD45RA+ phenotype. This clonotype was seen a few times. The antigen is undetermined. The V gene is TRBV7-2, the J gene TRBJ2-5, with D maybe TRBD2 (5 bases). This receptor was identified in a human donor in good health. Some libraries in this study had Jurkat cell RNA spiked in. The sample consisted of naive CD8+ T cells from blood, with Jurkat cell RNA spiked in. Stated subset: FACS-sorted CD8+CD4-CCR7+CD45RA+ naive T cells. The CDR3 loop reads CASSPGLFISPAPPQETQYF. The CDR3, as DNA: TGTGCCAGCAGCCCCGGACTGTTCATCTCCCCGGCCCCTCCCCAAGAGACCCAGTACTTC.